This paragraph covers one TCR beta chain sequence. Its antigen is unknown. The data were taken from a study of blood T cells in healthy people across ages. Notes on the study in general: There were more naive CD4+ cells and higher diversity in long-lived donors than in aged donors.

Germline CDR1 SGDLS, CDR2 YYNGEE. The CDR3 is 13 residues long. Each donor had about 9.6 milliliters of peripheral blood drawn. The authors ran a second PCR of roughly 7 to 11 cycles using a sample-barcoded 5' primer and a J-beta primer mix. TCRdb re-analysed the 5' RACE reads in MiXCR, keeping a single row per CDR3 protein. The sample lists about 600,000 distinct CDR3 sequences, around 48% occurring once. Input material: blood. This sequence was found in a man older than 75 in good health. The chain links TRBV9 to TRBJ2-7; D gene unclear. The tail of the sequence fits TRBJ2-5 better, so the J call may be wrong. CDR3 residues: CASSGDSEETQYF. The CDR3 coding sequence is TGTGCCAGCTCAGGAGACTCCGAAGAGACCCAGTACTTC.